This T cell receptor (beta chain) derives from a study of T cells in Graves' hyperthyroidism and ophthalmopathy. Findings and limits, study-wide: In validation, the model predicted ophthalmopathy. These predictions came a median about 6.2 months before onset.

This CDR3 contains 12 residues. CDR1 is MGHDK and CDR2 is SYGVNS in the germline V gene. Losses at the gene ends were 8 bases for V and 6 bases for J; bases not matched to a gene: 6. With regard to this clonotype: Antigen specificity is unknown.

Amplification targeted TCR beta CDR3 regions from RNA transcripts. First-round RT-PCR of the TCR CDR3 relied on the HTBI primer set. TCRdb called the multiplex PCR reads again in MiXCR, with one record for every CDR3 protein. The repertoire holds roughly 96,000 distinct CDR3 sequences, with roughly 56% as singletons. The chain has TRBV25-1 and TRBJ1-2, with 7 nucleotides matching TRBD1. The sequence came from a woman in her 40s with Graves' hyperthyroidism. The sample was blood. This CDR3 is CASLGTGDGYTF. DNA for the CDR3: TGTGCCAGCCTCGGTACAGGGGATGGCTACACCTTC.